This is a list of T cell receptor beta chains from one sample in a study of cytomegalovirus exposure and HLA in healthy donors. The method was immunoSEQ multiplex PCR; TCRdb's version includes in-frame clones alone and lacks a portion of them. The sample includes some 120,000 clones, less than 70% of them seen just once. Sequencing input: PBMCs. The receptors originated from a woman under 40 in good health and CMV-seronegative. Both conserved end residues are part of each CDR3. Fields, in order: V gene, clone size, J gene, D gene, CDR3 protein, CDR3 DNA. D genes are given only for firm matches. Part of the rows lack a size; the others show once, few, many or a class for expanded clones.

V gene: TRBV28
clone size: few
J gene: TRBJ2-7
D gene: TRBD1
CDR3 protein: CASRSFGGQGTYEQYF
CDR3 DNA: TGTGCCAGCAGGAGTTTTGGAGGACAGGGAACCTACGAGCAGTACTTC

V gene: TRBV6-5
clone size: few
J gene: TRBJ1-1
D gene: -
CDR3 protein: CASSSSRGRFGTEAFF
CDR3 DNA: TGTGCCAGCAGTTCCTCAAGGGGGAGATTTGGGACTGAAGCTTTCTTT

V gene: TRBV11-1
clone size: -
J gene: TRBJ2-1
D gene: -
CDR3 protein: CASSLGVQREQFF
CDR3 DNA: TGTGCCAGCAGCTTAGGAGTTCAGCGTGAGCAGTTCTTC

V gene: TRBV19
clone size: few
J gene: TRBJ2-1
D gene: -
CDR3 protein: CASSIRPPSSYNEQFF
CDR3 DNA: TGTGCCAGTAGTATACGTCCCCCGAGCTCCTACAATGAGCAGTTCTTC

V gene: TRBV2
clone size: -
J gene: TRBJ2-3
D gene: TRBD2
CDR3 protein: CASSLRTSATDTQYF
CDR3 DNA: TGTGCCAGCAGTCTCCGGACTAGCGCCACAGATACGCAGTATTTT

V gene: TRBV28
clone size: -
J gene: TRBJ1-4
D gene: -
CDR3 protein: CASSPSAMSGEKLFF
CDR3 DNA: TGTGCCAGCAGTCCGTCGGCCATGTCGGGTGAAAAACTGTTTTTT

V gene: TRBV7-7
clone size: -
J gene: TRBJ2-5
D gene: TRBD1
CDR3 protein: CASSYGQGQETQYF
CDR3 DNA: TGTGCTAGCAGCTACGGACAGGGACAGGAGACCCAGTACTTC

V gene: TRBV6-1
clone size: few
J gene: TRBJ1-2
D gene: TRBD1
CDR3 protein: CASSDPGGHYGYTF
CDR3 DNA: TGTGCCAGCAGTGACCCAGGGGGCCACTATGGCTACACCTTC

V gene: TRBV7-9
clone size: -
J gene: TRBJ2-7
D gene: -
CDR3 protein: CASSPASDEQYF
CDR3 DNA: TGTGCCAGCAGCCCCGCGTCGGACGAGCAGTACTTC

V gene: TRBV5-1
clone size: -
J gene: TRBJ2-7
D gene: TRBD1
CDR3 protein: CASSSGQPYEQYF
CDR3 DNA: TGCGCCAGCAGCTCGGGACAGCCCTACGAGCAGTACTTC

V gene: TRBV7-8
clone size: -
J gene: TRBJ2-3
D gene: -
CDR3 protein: CASSLIGVLDTQYF
CDR3 DNA: TGTGCCAGCAGCTTAATAGGGGTTTTAGATACGCAGTATTTT

V gene: TRBV29-1
clone size: -
J gene: TRBJ1-2
D gene: -
CDR3 protein: CSVRALHGYTF
CDR3 DNA: TGCAGCGTTAGAGCCCTGCATGGCTACACCTTC

V gene: TRBV5-6
clone size: -
J gene: TRBJ2-3
D gene: TRBD2
CDR3 protein: CASSPVAGGTDTQYF
CDR3 DNA: TGTGCCAGCAGCCCCGTAGCGGGGGGCACAGATACGCAGTATTTT

V gene: TRBV29-1
clone size: -
J gene: TRBJ2-1
D gene: -
CDR3 protein: CSVVRPKDAEQFF
CDR3 DNA: TGCAGCGTTGTCAGGCCGAAGGATGCTGAGCAGTTCTTC

V gene: TRBV29-1
clone size: -
J gene: TRBJ2-7
D gene: TRBD2
CDR3 protein: CSVGTSGRPYEQYF
CDR3 DNA: TGCAGCGTGGGAACTAGCGGGAGGCCCTACGAGCAGTACTTC

V gene: TRBV4-1
clone size: once
J gene: TRBJ1-1
D gene: -
CDR3 protein: CASSQALPYGDTEAFF
CDR3 DNA: TGCGCCAGCAGCCAAGCGCTCCCTTACGGAGACACTGAAGCTTTCTTT

V gene: TRBV5-1
clone size: -
J gene: TRBJ2-7
D gene: TRBD2
CDR3 protein: CASSSTSGSYEQYF
CDR3 DNA: TGCGCCAGCAGCTCGACTAGCGGGAGCTACGAGCAGTACTTC

V gene: TRBV7-8
clone size: few
J gene: TRBJ2-2
D gene: TRBD2
CDR3 protein: CASSLVGLAGGGYTGELFF
CDR3 DNA: TGTGCCAGCAGCTTAGTCGGACTAGCGGGAGGAGGGTACACCGGGGAGCTGTTTTTT

V gene: TRBV4-1
clone size: -
J gene: TRBJ1-1
D gene: TRBD1
CDR3 protein: CASSQVTYRGRVAFF
CDR3 DNA: TGCGCCAGCAGCCAAGTTACCTACAGGGGGCGGGTTGCTTTCTTT

V gene: TRBV2
clone size: -
J gene: TRBJ2-7
D gene: TRBD1
CDR3 protein: CASRERDRGGKQYF
CDR3 DNA: TGTGCCAGCAGAGAACGGGACAGGGGGGGTAAGCAGTACTTC

V gene: TRBV10-3
clone size: few
J gene: TRBJ2-7
D gene: -
CDR3 protein: CAISEASTGPYEQYF
CDR3 DNA: TGTGCCATCAGTGAGGCCAGCACAGGACCCTACGAGCAGTACTTC

V gene: TRBV13
clone size: few
J gene: TRBJ2-7
D gene: TRBD2
CDR3 protein: CASSLGPSGTYEQYF
CDR3 DNA: TGTGCCAGCAGCTTAGGTCCTAGCGGGACCTACGAGCAGTACTTC

V gene: TRBV2
clone size: -
J gene: TRBJ2-5
D gene: -
CDR3 protein: CASSDRDIWETQYF
CDR3 DNA: TGTGCCAGCAGTGACCGGGACATTTGGGAGACCCAGTACTTC

V gene: TRBV5-4
clone size: -
J gene: TRBJ1-2
D gene: TRBD1
CDR3 protein: CASSRDSSNYGYTF
CDR3 DNA: TGTGCCAGCAGCCGGGACAGTTCTAACTATGGCTACACCTTC

V gene: TRBV6-1
clone size: -
J gene: TRBJ2-2
D gene: -
CDR3 protein: CASTRDTGELFF
CDR3 DNA: TGTGCCAGCACTAGAGACACCGGGGAGCTGTTTTTT

V gene: TRBV5-4
clone size: -
J gene: TRBJ2-3
D gene: TRBD2
CDR3 protein: CASSLDGLAGGATDTQYF
CDR3 DNA: TGTGCCAGCAGCTTGGACGGACTAGCGGGAGGGGCCACAGATACGCAGTATTTT

V gene: TRBV7-6
clone size: -
J gene: TRBJ1-4
D gene: -
CDR3 protein: CASSLVAGGGTNEKLFF
CDR3 DNA: TGTGCCAGCAGCTTAGTCGCGGGGGGCGGAACTAATGAAAAACTGTTTTTT

V gene: TRBV15
clone size: -
J gene: TRBJ2-7
D gene: -
CDR3 protein: CATSRDNRAYEQYF
CDR3 DNA: TGTGCCACCAGCAGAGATAACCGAGCCTACGAGCAGTACTTC

V gene: TRBV7-9
clone size: -
J gene: TRBJ1-1
D gene: TRBD1
CDR3 protein: CASSLGQGIAEAFF
CDR3 DNA: TGTGCCAGCAGCTTAGGACAGGGGATCGCTGAAGCTTTCTTT

V gene: TRBV6-5
clone size: few
J gene: TRBJ1-2
D gene: -
CDR3 protein: CASSEQEIYGYTF
CDR3 DNA: TGTGCCAGCAGTGAACAGGAAATATATGGCTACACCTTC

V gene: TRBV6-1
clone size: once
J gene: TRBJ2-7
D gene: -
CDR3 protein: CASHREAVRREQYF
CDR3 DNA: TGTGCCAGCCACAGGGAAGCGGTAAGGAGGGAGCAGTACTTC

V gene: TRBV28
clone size: -
J gene: TRBJ1-5
D gene: TRBD1
CDR3 protein: CASSSPGQGDQPQHF
CDR3 DNA: TGTGCCAGCAGTTCCCCGGGACAGGGTGATCAGCCCCAGCATTTT

V gene: TRBV30
clone size: -
J gene: TRBJ2-5
D gene: -
CDR3 protein: CAWSAWRKETQYF
CDR3 DNA: TGTGCCTGGAGTGCTTGGCGGAAAGAGACCCAGTACTTC

V gene: TRBV6-1
clone size: once
J gene: TRBJ2-7
D gene: TRBD1
CDR3 protein: CASSELYRDRVYEQYF
CDR3 DNA: TGTGCCAGCAGCGAATTATACCGGGACAGGGTCTACGAGCAGTACTTC

V gene: TRBV6-5
clone size: once
J gene: TRBJ2-2
D gene: -
CDR3 protein: CASRVSGTGELFF
CDR3 DNA: TGTGCCAGTCGGGTCTCGGGAACCGGGGAGCTGTTTTTT

V gene: TRBV30
clone size: once
J gene: TRBJ2-2
D gene: TRBD2
CDR3 protein: CAWKSLAGGGFGTGELFF
CDR3 DNA: TGTGCCTGGAAATCCCTAGCGGGAGGTGGCTTCGGCACCGGGGAGCTGTTTTTT

V gene: TRBV7-3
clone size: -
J gene: TRBJ1-1
D gene: -
CDR3 protein: CASSLTQNTEAFF
CDR3 DNA: TGTGCCAGCAGCTTAACACAGAACACTGAAGCTTTCTTT

V gene: TRBV28
clone size: once
J gene: TRBJ2-3
D gene: -
CDR3 protein: CASSFPPMDYTQYF
CDR3 DNA: TGTGCCAGCAGTTTCCCACCAATGGACTATACGCAGTATTTT

V gene: TRBV14
clone size: -
J gene: TRBJ1-2
D gene: -
CDR3 protein: CASSQDIRYGYTF
CDR3 DNA: TGTGCCAGCAGCCAAGACATCAGATATGGCTACACCTTC

V gene: TRBV28
clone size: once
J gene: TRBJ2-5
D gene: TRBD2
CDR3 protein: CASRKRTSGRAVETQYF
CDR3 DNA: TGTGCCAGCCGGAAACGGACTAGCGGGAGGGCCGTGGAGACCCAGTACTTC

V gene: TRBV15
clone size: -
J gene: TRBJ1-5
D gene: TRBD1
CDR3 protein: CATSPRPGQYQPQHF
CDR3 DNA: TGTGCCACCAGTCCACGGCCGGGACAGTATCAGCCCCAGCATTTT

V gene: TRBV28
clone size: -
J gene: TRBJ2-5
D gene: TRBD1
CDR3 protein: CASSAPGTDQETQYF
CDR3 DNA: TGTGCCAGCAGTGCGCCCGGGACAGACCAAGAGACCCAGTACTTC

V gene: TRBV28
clone size: -
J gene: TRBJ2-7
D gene: -
CDR3 protein: CASSLWEYEQYF
CDR3 DNA: TGTGCCAGCAGTTTATGGGAGTACGAGCAGTACTTC

V gene: TRBV19
clone size: -
J gene: TRBJ2-5
D gene: TRBD2
CDR3 protein: CASSDMTSSETQYF
CDR3 DNA: TGTGCCAGTAGTGATATGACTAGCTCGGAGACCCAGTACTTC

V gene: TRBV28
clone size: -
J gene: TRBJ1-2
D gene: -
CDR3 protein: CASSSPESIIQTGPTTYGYTF
CDR3 DNA: TGTGCCAGCAGTTCCCCGGAGAGCATTATTCAGACAGGTCCCACAACCTATGGCTACACCTTC

V gene: TRBV7-2
clone size: -
J gene: TRBJ2-3
D gene: TRBD2
CDR3 protein: CASSWTSGNTDTQYF
CDR3 DNA: TGTGCCAGCAGCTGGACTAGCGGGAACACAGATACGCAGTATTTT

V gene: TRBV6-8
clone size: -
J gene: TRBJ2-1
D gene: -
CDR3 protein: CASPFPAGKSNEQFF
CDR3 DNA: TGTGCCAGCCCATTCCCGGCAGGGAAAAGCAATGAGCAGTTCTTC

V gene: TRBV30
clone size: -
J gene: TRBJ2-7
D gene: -
CDR3 protein: CAWSRGGVGYEQYF
CDR3 DNA: TGTGCCTGGAGTAGGGGGGGCGTAGGCTACGAGCAGTACTTC

V gene: TRBV30
clone size: -
J gene: TRBJ2-1
D gene: TRBD2
CDR3 protein: CAWRGLRLAGTNEQFF
CDR3 DNA: TGTGCCTGGAGGGGGTTGCGACTAGCGGGAACTAATGAGCAGTTCTTC

V gene: TRBV10-1
clone size: few
J gene: TRBJ1-4
D gene: TRBD1
CDR3 protein: CASSEPKGQHATNEKLFF
CDR3 DNA: TGCGCCAGCAGTGAGCCGAAGGGACAGCATGCAACTAATGAAAAACTGTTTTTT

V gene: TRBV7-2
clone size: once
J gene: TRBJ2-1
D gene: -
CDR3 protein: CASSLRGEQFF
CDR3 DNA: TGTGCCAGCAGCTTAAGAGGAGAGCAGTTCTTC

V gene: TRBV29-1
clone size: few
J gene: TRBJ2-7
D gene: TRBD2
CDR3 protein: CSVGLAGTYEQYF
CDR3 DNA: TGCAGCGTTGGACTAGCGGGAACCTACGAGCAGTACTTC